These 31 T cell receptor beta chains share one sample of origin, sequenced in a study of T cell responses to AZD1222 COVID-19 vaccine. Sequencing was performed with immunoSEQ multiplex PCR; in TCRdb, only in-frame clones are kept and a portion is missing. This table holds under 170,000 clones, around 90% found once. The sequencing used peripheral blood, collected 28 days after the second AZD1222 dose. These receptors all come from an adult who received the AZD1222 COVID-19 vaccine.

The genes are TRBV5-4 and TRBJ2-4, with 7 bases lining up with TRBD2. V trimming: 7 bases; J trimming: 5 bases; junction bases outside the gene matches: 12. CDR3 length: 15 residues. CDR1 is SGHNT and CDR2 is YYREEE in the germline V gene (reference sequence). The CDR3 loop is CASRKMERGQNIQYF. In DNA form, the CDR3 reads TGTGCCAGCCGCAAAATGGAGCGGGGCCAAAACATTCAGTACTTC.

The chain recombines TRBV19 with TRBJ2-4, with a weak D call TRBD1 (6 bases). The CDR3 has 16 amino acids. Germline V lookup: CDR1 LNHDA, CDR2 SQIVND (reference sequence). The germline V and J ends were trimmed by 3 bases and 5 bases, with 17 bases remaining between them. As DNA, the CDR3 is TGTGCCAGTAGTATCCAACGGACAGAAGGGCAAAACATTCAGTACTTC. It encodes CASSIQRTEGQNIQYF.

The J gene is TRBJ1-1, the V gene TRBV6-6; perhaps TRBD1 as D (6 bases). The CDR3 has 15 amino acids. Trimming left V 4 bases short and J 5 bases short, with 17 bases between. CDR1 is MNHNY and CDR2 is SVGAGI in the germline V gene (reference sequence). CDR3 nucleotides: TGTGCCAGCAGTTTGATTCAGGGGAGGCGAACTGAAGCTTTCTTT. It codes for CASSLIQGRRTEAFF.

This clone was counted between two and nine times. J is TRBJ1-5 and V is TRBV19; weak D call: TRBD1 (6 bases). The length of the CDR3 is 14 residues. Germline CDR1 and CDR2: LNHDA and SQIVND (reference sequence). Trimming cost V 6 bases and J 7 bases, with 16 bases left between them. CDR3 sequence reads: CASSTTGQNQPQHF. Written as DNA, the CDR3 is TGTGCCAGTAGCACGACAGGCCAAAACCAGCCCCAGCATTTT.

This clone has just one count. The chain combines TRBV19 with TRBJ2-1; TRBD2 aligns across 15 bases. Germline V CDR1 and CDR2: LNHDA, SQIVND (reference sequence). This CDR3 spans 15 amino acids. V lost 5 bases and J lost 8; bases outside the gene matches: 4. The CDR3 coding sequence is TGTGCCAGTAGTGGACTAGCGGGAGGGGGCGATGAGCAGTTCTTC. It is translated as CASSGLAGGGDEQFF.

This clone was detected only once. The V and J genes are TRBV2 and TRBJ2-5, with D tentatively TRBD1 (6 bases). Trimming shortened V by 2 bases and J by 4 bases, and 17 bases separated the two germline ends. The CDR3 length is 16 residues. Germline loops: CDR1 SNHLY, CDR2 FYNNEI. This chain's CDR3 is CASSESGTPPLETQYF. In nucleotides, the CDR3 is TGTGCCAGCAGTGAATCGGGGACACCGCCGCTAGAGACCCAGTACTTC.

This chain's CDR3 is CASSDPSWGNQPQHF. The CDR3, as DNA: TGTGCCAGCAGTGACCCCTCATGGGGGAATCAGCCCCAGCATTTT. This chain uses TRBV2 with TRBJ1-5; D is perhaps TRBD1 (5 bases). The germline V gene has CDR1 SNHLY and CDR2 FYNNEI. Deletions cut 3 bases from V and 4 bases from J, with 13 bases between. There are 15 residues in the CDR3.

The gene calls are TRBV6-5 and TRBJ2-1; 10 bases map to TRBD2. J was trimmed by 5 bases and V by 6 bases; bases with no gene match: 7. The CDR3 extends over 15 amino acids. Looked up from germline, CDR1 is MNHEY and CDR2 is SVGAGI. CDR3 protein: CASSSSGRMNNEQFF. Here the CDR3 DNA reads TGTGCCAGCAGCTCTAGCGGGAGAATGAACAATGAGCAGTTCTTC.

The V and J genes are TRBV27 and TRBJ1-2, with a possible D match to TRBD1 (5 bases). Deletions cut 6 bases from V and 14 bases from J, with 19 bases between. The germline gives CDR1 MNHEY, CDR2 SMNVEV (reference sequence). The CDR3 sequence is 12 residues long. CDR3 amino acids: CASSRVGDPRTF. DNA for the CDR3: TGTGCCAGCAGCCGCGTGGGGGACCCAAGGACCTTC.

The rearrangement links TRBV7-9 to TRBJ1-2; TRBD1 is a possible D gene (5 bases). Germline CDR1 reads SEHNR; CDR2 reads FQNEAQ (reference sequence). CDR3 length: 17 residues. Trimming cost V 3 bases and J 3 bases, with 20 bases left between them. This chain's CDR3 is CASSLSRDVFPDYGYTF. In nucleotides, the CDR3 is TGTGCCAGCAGCTTGTCCCGGGACGTCTTTCCAGACTATGGCTACACCTTC. The variable domain in full, completed from reference TRBV7-9 and TRBJ1-2, reads DTGVSQNPRHKITKRGQNVTFRCDPISEHNRLYWYRQTLGQGPEFLTYFQNEAQLEKSRLLSDRFSAERPKGSFSTLEIQRTEQGDSAMYLCASSLSRDVFPDYGYTFGSGTRLTVV.

V is TRBV7-9 and J is TRBJ2-1; no definite D call. V was cut by 6 bases and J by 4 bases, with 19 bases left in between. The CDR3 is 16 residues long. Germline CDR1 and CDR2: SEHNR and FQNEAQ (reference sequence). In nucleotides, the CDR3 is TGTGCCAGCAGTCTCTCGACGGCCAGTCTGTACAATGAGCAGTTCTTC. This gives the protein CASSLSTASLYNEQFF. Drawing the rest from reference TRBV7-9 and TRBJ2-1, the complete variable domain is DTGVSQNPRHKITKRGQNVTFRCDPISEHNRLYWYRQTLGQGPEFLTYFQNEAQLEKSRLLSDRFSAERPKGSFSTLEIQRTEQGDSAMYLCASSLSTASLYNEQFFGPGTRLTVL.

This chain joins TRBV5-1 and TRBJ2-5; 11 bases map to TRBD2. The length of the CDR3 is 14 residues. Trimming took 3 bases from V and 5 from J; bases not matched to a gene: 3. The V gene's germline CDR1 is SGHRS and CDR2 YFSETQ. CDR3 bases: TGCGCCAGCAGCTCCACTAGCGGGAGCGAGACCCAGTACTTC. This codes for CASSSTSGSETQYF.

The J gene is TRBJ1-1, the V gene TRBV27, with D hard to call. The CDR3 is 16 amino acids. CDR1 and CDR2 from the germline V gene are MNHEY and SMNVEV (reference sequence). V lost 2 bases and J lost 4, with 17 bases in between. CDR3 coding DNA: TGTGCCAGCAGTTTAAAAGGGCGGAGGGTTGGCACTGAAGCTTTCTTT. It is translated as CASSLKGRRVGTEAFF.

The CDR3 reads CSASRVSEAFF. The CDR3 DNA reads TGCAGTGCTAGTAGGGTCTCTGAAGCTTTCTTT. The rearrangement joins TRBV20-1 to TRBJ1-1; D unresolved. The V end was cut by 3 bases, the J end by 6 bases, with 8 bases between. CDR1 DFQATT and CDR2 SNEGSKA come from the germline V gene (reference sequence). This CDR3 has 11 residues.

A single count supports this clone. DNA for the CDR3: TGTGCCAGCAGCTTAGACGGGGGCCGGTACGAGCAGTACTTC. This sequence encodes CASSLDGGRYEQYF. The V gene is TRBV7-2, the J gene TRBJ2-7; D might be TRBD1 or TRBD2, each matching 6 bases. V gave up 1 base and J gave up 4 bases, with 11 bases separating them. This CDR3 contains 14 residues. Germline-derived CDR1 and CDR2 are SGHTA and FQGNSA.

V is TRBV30 and J is TRBJ2-7, with D possibly TRBD2 on 6 matching bases. Germline assignment: CDR1 GTSNPN and CDR2 SVGIG (reference sequence). There are 15 residues in the CDR3. Trimming removed 1 base at V and 2 bases at J, with 15 bases between. The CDR3 region has the DNA TGTGCCTGGAGTGAGCTCTGGCGGGGCACCTACGAGCAGTACTTC. Translating it yields CAWSELWRGTYEQYF.

The CDR3 loop is CASSTIGTAGRLPQHF. Written as DNA, the CDR3 is TGTGCCAGCAGCACGATTGGGACCGCCGGACGGTTGCCCCAGCATTTT. The V and J genes are TRBV27 and TRBJ1-5; D is perhaps TRBD1 (5 bases). V was clipped by 6 bases and J by 9 bases, with 24 bases between them. This CDR3 spans 16 amino acids. Germline V gives CDR1 MNHEY, CDR2 SMNVEV (reference sequence).

This chain joins TRBV15 and TRBJ1-2; 7 bases line up with TRBD1. Germline assignment: CDR1 LNHNV and CDR2 YYDKDF (reference sequence). The CDR3 has 16 residues. Trimming removed 0 bases from V and 6 bases from J; junction bases left unmatched: 10. CDR3 nucleotides: TGTGCCACCAGCAGAGACGGGGATATCGGGACAGATGGCTACACCTTC. This encodes CATSRDGDIGTDGYTF.

The J gene is TRBJ1-2, the V gene TRBV7-9; D is possibly TRBD1 (6 bases). The CDR3 sequence is 13 residues long. Germline values: CDR1 SEHNR, CDR2 FQNEAQ (reference sequence). The V end lost 4 bases, the J end lost 3 bases, and 9 bases lay between the germline ends. This chain's CDR3 is CASSSGQYYGYTF. CDR3 nucleotide sequence: TGTGCCAGCAGCTCCGGACAGTACTATGGCTACACCTTC.

This chain connects TRBV5-4 to TRBJ1-4, with D tentatively TRBD1 (6 bases). Germline CDR1 and CDR2: SGHNT and YYREEE (reference sequence). This CDR3 is built from 15 residues. Between the trimmed V and J ends, which lost 4 bases and 7 bases, there was a span of 17 bases. CDR3 in DNA: TGTGCCAGCAGCCAAGACAGGTCAGGGCGTGAAAAACTGTTTTTT. Protein sequence: CASSQDRSGREKLFF.

This chain links TRBV15 with TRBJ1-2; D remains unclear. CDR3 length equals 13 residues. The germline CDR1 and CDR2 sequences are LNHNV and YYDKDF (reference sequence). V was clipped by 1 base and J by 6 bases, with 9 bases between them. CDR3 in DNA: TGTGCCACCAGCAGAGCGGCAGGTGATGGCTACACCTTC. Translation: CATSRAAGDGYTF.

The J gene is TRBJ2-7, the V gene TRBV5-4; 8 nucleotides agree with TRBD1. V lost 7 bases to trimming and J lost 6 bases; unmatched junction nucleotides: 18. CDR1 and CDR2 (germline): SGHNT, YYREEE (reference sequence). The CDR3 totals 16 residues. Written as DNA, the CDR3 is TGTGCCAGCGCCAACGCCGGACAGGGAGTCCCCTCCGAGCAGTACTTC. The encoded protein is CASANAGQGVPSEQYF.

This clone appeared a single time. The chain employs TRBV28 and TRBJ2-7; D may match TRBD1 or TRBD2 (5 bases each). This CDR3 region has 16 residues. V was pared by 5 bases and J by 4 bases, with 21 bases between. The germline V gene encodes CDR1 MDHEN and CDR2 SYDVKM. CDR3 region: CASSPSRDPSLYEQYF. The CDR3 DNA reads TGTGCCAGCAGTCCAAGCCGGGACCCCTCTCTTTACGAGCAGTACTTC.

This rearrangement joins TRBV5-6 to TRBJ1-6, with D possibly TRBD1 on 5 matching bases. V dropped 7 bases and J dropped 8 bases, with 16 bases sitting between them. CDR3 length: 14 amino acids. Germline loops: CDR1 SGHDT, CDR2 YYEEEE. The CDR3 DNA follows: TGTGCCAGCGTAGGCGGGACTTGGGATTCACCCCTCCACTTT. This translates into CASVGGTWDSPLHF. The whole variable domain, remainder taken from reference TRBV5-6 and TRBJ1-6, is DAGVTQSPTHLIKTRGQQVTLRCSPKSGHDTVSWYQQALGQGPQFIFQYYEEEERQRGNFPDRFSGHQFPNYSSELNVNALLLGDSALYLCASVGGTWDSPLHFGNGTRLTVT.

The J gene is TRBJ2-1, the V gene TRBV5-1, with TRBD1 identical over 7 bases. Germline assignment: CDR1 SGHRS and CDR2 YFSETQ. The ends lost 4 bases at V and 6 bases at J; junction bases unmatched: 7. The CDR3 length is 14 residues. CDR3 in DNA: TGCGCCAGCAGCGAGGACAGGATTCCCAATGAGCAGTTCTTC. This codes for CASSEDRIPNEQFF.

The rearrangement links TRBV4-1 to TRBJ2-7; tentative D call: TRBD2 (6 bases). CDR3 size: 14 residues. V shed 0 bases and J shed 4 bases, with 10 bases lying between them. Germline loops: CDR1 MGHRA, CDR2 YSYEKL. For the CDR3, the DNA is TGCGCCAGCAGCCAAGAAACTAGCTCGTACGAGCAGTACTTC. Protein product: CASSQETSSYEQYF.

DNA of the CDR3: TGTGCCAGCAGGGGACAGCGAACAACTAATGAAAAACTGTTTTTT. Protein product: CASRGQRTTNEKLFF. The J gene is TRBJ1-4, the V gene TRBV6-5, with 7 bases aligning to TRBD1. The CDR3 totals 15 residues. V gave up 6 bases and J gave up 0 bases; unmatched junction bases: 4. Germline loops: CDR1 MNHEY, CDR2 SVGAGI.

The gene calls are TRBV12-3 or TRBV12-4 and TRBJ2-3, with D possibly matching TRBD1 (5 bases). V dropped 8 bases and J dropped 6 bases, with 15 bases sitting between them. The CDR3 loop spans 13 amino acids. The CDR3 nucleotides are TGTGCCAGCTCACCTGGGGCAGGGGATACGCAGTATTTT. This encodes CASSPGAGDTQYF.

A word on this clone: A junction boundary mismatches the germline segment, possibly from a read error. The chain is built from TRBV5-4 and TRBJ1-1; no clear D gene. CDR1 and CDR2 (germline): SGHNT, YYREEE (reference sequence). The CDR3 contains 12 residues. The CDR3 here is CASSYLNTEAFF. The CDR3 nucleotides read TGTGCCAGCAGCTACCTGAACACAGAAGCTTTCTTT.

This chain connects TRBV2 to TRBJ1-1, with a tentative D call TRBD1 (5 bases). V gave up 1 base and J gave up 2 bases, with 11 bases separating them. The CDR3 covers 15 residues. Germline CDR1 reads SNHLY; CDR2 reads FYNNEI. The CDR3 protein is CASSEVRTQNTEAFF. The CDR3 nucleotides read TGTGCCAGCAGTGAAGTGAGGACACAAAACACTGAAGCTTTCTTT. The full variable domain, its missing parts supplied by reference TRBV2 and TRBJ1-1, is EPEVTQTPSHQVTQMGQEVILRCVPISNHLYFYWYRQILGQKVEFLVSFYNNEISEKSEIFDDQFSVERPDGSNFTLKIRSTKLEDSAMYFCASSEVRTQNTEAFFGQGTRLTVV.

The chain has TRBV7-9 and TRBJ2-2; no firm D call. The germline V and J ends were trimmed by 2 bases and 5 bases, with 15 bases remaining between them. CDR1 is SEHNR, CDR2 FQNEAQ, per germline (reference sequence). The CDR3 sequence is 16 residues long. CDR3 sequence reads: CASSLHLPVETGELFF. CDR3 sequence (DNA): TGTGCCAGCAGCTTACACCTACCAGTAGAGACCGGGGAGCTGTTTTTT.